These T cell receptor beta chains were read from a single sample in a study of PD-1 blockade in classical Hodgkin lymphoma. The method was immunoSEQ multiplex PCR; TCRdb's version includes in-frame clones alone and lacks a portion of them. The sample holds some 4,000 clones, 66% seen once. The source was peripheral blood mononuclear cells (PBMCs), collected before the second cycle of nivolumab. The receptors here all came from a human donor with classical Hodgkin lymphoma. CDR3s include the opening cysteine and the closing phenylalanine or tryptophan. Fields, in order: clone size, J gene, V gene, D gene, CDR3 DNA, CDR3 protein. D genes are given only for firm matches. A clone size is listed for some rows: how often the clone was seen (once, few, many), or a class if it is expanded.

. | TRBJ2-3 | TRBV7-3 | . | TGTGCCAGCAGCCCCAACGGCGGAAGCACAGATACGCAGTATTTT | CASSPNGGSTDTQYF
. | TRBJ2-1 | TRBV5-1 | TRBD2 | TGCGCCAGCAGCTTGGAACTAGCGGGAGTCCACAATGAGCAGTTCTTC | CASSLELAGVHNEQFF
few | TRBJ2-5 | TRBV7-9 | . | TGTGCCAGCAGCGCTGGGGGGACCCAGTACTTC | CASSAGGTQYF
. | TRBJ2-1 | TRBV19 | TRBD2 | TGTGCCAGTAATCAGCGGGAGGGGGGTGAGCAGTTCTTC | CASNQREGGEQFF
. | TRBJ1-2 | TRBV9 | . | TGTGCCAGCAGCGGGAGGGCGAATGGCTACACCTTC | CASSGRANGYTF
. | TRBJ2-7 | TRBV11-2 | TRBD2 | TGTGCCAGCAGCTTAACATCCCTTGGGACTAAGCAGTACTTC | CASSLTSLGTKQYF
. | TRBJ2-3 | TRBV5-8 | . | TGTGCCAGCAGCTTCCAGACAGTCGCAGATACGCAGTATTTT | CASSFQTVADTQYF
medium-sized | TRBJ2-3 | TRBV9 | TRBD2 | TGTGCCAGCAGCGTAGTAGCGGGAGGTTCCACAGATACGCAGTATTTT | CASSVVAGGSTDTQYF
. | TRBJ2-1 | TRBV9 | . | TGTGCCAGCAGCGTTACCCCGATGGGGTATCGGAATGAGCAGTTCTTC | CASSVTPMGYRNEQFF
once | TRBJ1-6 | TRBV28 | TRBD1 | TGTGCAAAGACAGGGGAAAATTCACCCCTCCACTTT | CAKTGENSPLHF
. | TRBJ1-1 | TRBV29-1 | TRBD1 | TGCAGCGTGCAGACAGGGGGCGGGTACACTGAAGCTTTCTTT | CSVQTGGGYTEAFF
. | TRBJ2-7 | TRBV6-5 | . | TGTGCCAGCAGGGACTACGAGCAGTACTTC | CASRDYEQYF
. | TRBJ1-1 | TRBV5-1 | . | TGCGCCAGCAGCGAGTTAGTGAACACTGAAGCTTTCTTT | CASSELVNTEAFF
. | TRBJ1-3 | TRBV15 | TRBD1 | TGTGCCACCAGCACCAAACAGGGGGCGCGTGGGACCATATATTTT | CATSTKQGARGTIYF
. | TRBJ2-6 | TRBV7-6 | TRBD1 | TGTGCCAGCAGCTTAGGTGGACAGGGGCCCAACGTCCTGACTTTC | CASSLGGQGPNVLTF
once | TRBJ2-5 | TRBV2 | . | TGTGCCAGCAGTGAAAGGCGCGGGACCCAGTACTTC | CASSERRGTQYF
medium-sized | TRBJ2-5 | TRBV2 | TRBD2 | TGTGCCAGCGGCGGGAGGGCCCGAGAGACCCAGTACTTC | CASGGRARETQYF
. | TRBJ1-5 | TRBV18 | TRBD1 | TGTGCCAGCTCACGACAGGGGAAGGGGCAGCCCCAGCATTTT | CASSRQGKGQPQHF
. | TRBJ2-1 | TRBV18 | . | TGTGCCAGCTCATATGACTTTTCCTACAATGAGCAGTTCTTC | CASSYDFSYNEQFF
. | TRBJ1-3 | TRBV9 | . | TGTGCCAGCAGCGCCGGCGACACGGCTGGAAACACCATATATTTT | CASSAGDTAGNTIYF
. | TRBJ1-1 | TRBV13 | . | TGTGCCAGCAGACTTAAAGGTTCGGGGAAGAACACTGAAGCTTTCTTT | CASRLKGSGKNTEAFF
. | TRBJ2-3 | TRBV5-1 | . | TGCGCCAGCAGCTTGGATCCAGTAGATACGCAGTATTTT | CASSLDPVDTQYF
. | TRBJ2-3 | TRBV7-3 | TRBD2 | TGTGCCGGCAGCCCGGGACTAGCGGGAAACGCAGATACGCAGTATTTT | CAGSPGLAGNADTQYF
. | TRBJ2-7 | TRBV11-1 | TRBD1 | TGTGCCAGCAGCCAGGCCGGGACAGGAAACTCCTACGAGCAGTACTTC | CASSQAGTGNSYEQYF
few | TRBJ1-1 | TRBV28 | . | TGTGCCAGCAAGATTACTGGGGTGAACACTGAAGCTTTCTTT | CASKITGVNTEAFF
. | TRBJ1-4 | TRBV6-5 | TRBD1 | TGTGCCAGCAGTACACCGACAGGGGGGCGTGAAAAACTGTTTTTT | CASSTPTGGREKLFF
. | TRBJ2-4 | TRBV15 | TRBD1 | TGTGCCACCAGCAGAGTCCGGGACAGAAAAAACATTCAGTACTTC | CATSRVRDRKNIQYF
once | TRBJ2-5 | TRBV7-2 | . | TGTGCCAGCAGCCATTCGGGGGCAGGGGCCACCCAGTACTTC | CASSHSGAGATQYF
. | TRBJ2-2 | TRBV7-2 | . | TGTGCCAGCAGCAAAGGGAGCACCGGGGAGCTGTTTTTT | CASSKGSTGELFF
few | TRBJ2-7 | TRBV7-2 | . | TGTGCCAGCAGCTTAAGGAAGGGGGGGGACTACGAGCAGTACTTC | CASSLRKGGDYEQYF
once | TRBJ1-1 | TRBV7-2 | . | TGTGCCAGCAGCTTAATGGCGGGGAACACTGAAGCTTTCTTT | CASSLMAGNTEAFF
few | TRBJ2-2 | TRBV9 | . | TGTGCCAGCAGCCCACTAGCCGCCGGGGAGCTGTTTTTT | CASSPLAAGELFF
. | TRBJ2-1 | TRBV6-1 | . | TGTGCCAGCAGTGTACAGTACAATGAGCAGTTCTTC | CASSVQYNEQFF
. | TRBJ1-2 | TRBV28 | . | TGTGCCAGCAGTCTCCAGTTGGTTGGCTACACCTTC | CASSLQLVGYTF
. | TRBJ2-1 | TRBV7-3 | TRBD2 | TGTGCCAGCAGCGACGCCGGGACTAGCGGTGGCAATGAGCAGTTCTTC | CASSDAGTSGGNEQFF
. | TRBJ2-1 | TRBV10-3 | . | TGTGCCATCAGTTCCAGGGGATATTACAATGAGCAGTTCTTC | CAISSRGYYNEQFF
few | TRBJ2-1 | TRBV7-6 | TRBD1 | TGTGCCAGCAGTCGCGGTTACAGGGCAGGGGGCGATGAGCAGTTCTTC | CASSRGYRAGGDEQFF
. | TRBJ2-7 | TRBV6-5 | TRBD1 | TGTGCCAGCAGTTACTTATACAGGGGGGTCTACGAGCAGTACTTC | CASSYLYRGVYEQYF
once | TRBJ2-2 | TRBV5-1 | TRBD2 | TGCGCCAGCAGCTCCCCTAGCGGGACTAACACCGGGGAGCTGTTTTTT | CASSSPSGTNTGELFF
. | TRBJ2-7 | TRBV19 | . | TGTGCCAGTAGTGCCGGTCAGGAGCAGTACTTC | CASSAGQEQYF
large | TRBJ2-3 | TRBV30 | . | TGTGCCTGGAGTGTCGGCGCGGGGAATACAGATACGCAGTATTTT | CAWSVGAGNTDTQYF
medium-sized | TRBJ1-2 | TRBV6-5 | . | TGTGCCAGCCATCCTCAAAGGAACTATGGCTACACCTTC | CASHPQRNYGYTF
large | TRBJ2-3 | TRBV30 | TRBD1 | TGTGCCTGGGACAGGGGGTCCACAGATACGCAGTATTTT | CAWDRGSTDTQYF
once | TRBJ2-7 | TRBV30 | TRBD1 | TGTGCCTGGAGGGGGACAGGAGGCGAGCAGTACTTC | CAWRGTGGEQYF
. | TRBJ2-3 | TRBV30 | . | TGTGCCTGGAGTACAGGTAGCGGAGGGGTGGATACGCAGTATTTT | CAWSTGSGGVDTQYF
. | TRBJ2-7 | TRBV13 | . | TGTGCCAGCCGCTACGGGGCAGGAGCTTACGAGCAGTACTTC | CASRYGAGAYEQYF
once | TRBJ2-1 | TRBV29-1 | TRBD1 | TGCAGCGCCGACAGGGGGAATGAGCAGTTCTTC | CSADRGNEQFF
. | TRBJ2-7 | TRBV18 | TRBD1 | TGTGCCAGCTCACAGGACAGGGACCCCTACGAGCAGTACTTC | CASSQDRDPYEQYF
. | TRBJ1-1 | TRBV11-2 | . | TGTGCCAGCAGCGCCAGTCCTGAAGCTTTCTTT | CASSASPEAFF
. | TRBJ2-1 | TRBV28 | TRBD2 | TGTGCCAGCAGTCAAACTAGCGGACGTTACAATGAGCAGTTCTTC | CASSQTSGRYNEQFF
. | TRBJ2-7 | TRBV5-4 | . | TGTGCCAGCAGTGACATAAAAGCCTACGAGCAGTACTTC | CASSDIKAYEQYF
. | TRBJ2-3 | TRBV6-6 | . | TGTGCCAGCACCTCGTCTGGCACAGATACGCAGTATTTT | CASTSSGTDTQYF
few | TRBJ2-7 | TRBV28 | . | TGTGCCAGCAGTTTAAGTCCTCGGCAGACCTACGAGCAGTACTTC | CASSLSPRQTYEQYF
. | TRBJ1-2 | TRBV5-4 | . | TGTGCCAGCAGCTTGGTGGCCTATGGCTACACCTTC | CASSLVAYGYTF